This TCR beta chain was obtained from a study of T cells in Graves' hyperthyroidism and ophthalmopathy. The CDR3 is made up of 15 amino acids. Germline V gene data show CDR1 as DFQATT and CDR2 as SNEGSKA (reference sequence). Trimming took 2 bases from V and 1 from J; bases not matched to a gene: 8. For Graves' hyperthyroidism to be stable, ophthalmopathy could not progress within 18 months. Only a few counts were recorded for this clonotype. Regions amplified from RNA transcripts were the TCR beta CDR3 regions. The study used the HTBI primer set for a first-round RT-PCR of the TCR CDR3. In TCRdb, the multiplex PCR reads were re-called with MiXCR into one record per CDR3 protein. The profile shows hundreds of thousands of distinct CDR3 sequences, 38% of them singletons.

The gene calls are TRBV20-1 and TRBJ2-7, with 7 bases fitting TRBD1. This clonotype was obtained from a man between 18 and 29 years old with Graves' hyperthyroidism. Material for sequencing was blood. The CDR3 loop is CSARKARQGSYEQYF. CDR3 nucleotides: TGCAGTGCTAGAAAGGCTCGACAGGGATCCTACGAGCAGTACTTC.